Listed below are T cell receptor beta chains from one sample, sequenced in a study of persistence of HIV-infected CD4 T cells. Profiled with immunoSEQ multiplex PCR; TCRdb holds only in-frame clones, not every one. Of approximately 34,000 clones in the sample, roughly 82% are singletons; the top ten hold 15% to 20%. The antigens these receptors bind are not known. Sequencing used CD4+ T cells sorted from PBMCs after roughly 18-hour stimulation, obtained from a patient who received antiretroviral therapy. The receptor set was obtained from an adult woman with HIV who was CMV-seropositive. The CDR3 runs from the conserved cysteine through the conserved F or W. A D gene is named only where the DNA matches it firmly. For some rows the clone size is stated as once, few or many, or as a class when expanded; others skip it.

CDR3,DNA,J,D,size,V,length
CASRNMNTEAFF,TGTGCCAGTAGAAATATGAACACTGAAGCTTTCTTT,TRBJ1-1,.,.,TRBV3-1/TRBV3-2,12
CASSLGGAWVSTQYF,TGTGCCAGCAGTTTGGGGGGGGCTTGGGTGTCGACCCAGTACTTC,TRBJ2-5,.,.,TRBV28,15
CASSHDSIGQGGYGYTF,TGTGCCAGCAGCCATGATTCAATAGGACAGGGTGGCTATGGCTACACCTTC,TRBJ1-2,TRBD1,.,TRBV5-4,17
CASSEAGTGLPLHF,TGTGCCAGCAGTGAAGCGGGGACAGGGCTCCCCCTCCACTTT,TRBJ1-6,TRBD1,once,TRBV6-1,14
CASSLGTGGSYRNTIYF,TGTGCCAGCAGCTTGGGGACAGGGGGCAGTTATAGAAACACCATATATTTT,TRBJ1-3,TRBD1,once,TRBV5-4,17
CASSGDRVRGTEAFF,TGTGCCAGCAGCGGGGACAGGGTGAGGGGCACTGAAGCTTTCTTT,TRBJ1-1,TRBD1,.,TRBV2,15
CASSFLGGTAPSSYNEQFF,TGTGCCAGCAGTTTTTTAGGGGGGACGGCTCCAAGCTCCTACAATGAGCAGTTCTTC,TRBJ2-1,.,.,TRBV28,19
CASSLSGNQPQHF,TGTGCCAGCAGCTTAAGCGGTAATCAGCCCCAGCATTTT,TRBJ1-5,.,once,TRBV7-9,13
CASSLGPSYEQYF,TGTGCCAGCAGTTTAGGGCCCTCCTACGAGCAGTACTTC,TRBJ2-7,.,few,TRBV27,13
CASSPAGQTFYEQYF,TGTGCCAGCAGCCCAGCGGGACAGACCTTCTACGAGCAGTACTTC,TRBJ2-7,.,.,TRBV11-3,15
CASSASLRGNEQFF,TGTGCCAGCAGCGCTAGCCTCAGGGGGAATGAGCAGTTCTTC,TRBJ2-1,TRBD1,few,TRBV9,14
CASSQTGIYGYTF,TGTGCCAGCAGTCAGACAGGGATCTATGGCTACACCTTC,TRBJ1-2,TRBD1,few,TRBV27,13
CASSSLAGLTGELFF,TGTGCCAGCAGTTCCCTAGCGGGGCTCACCGGGGAGCTGTTTTTT,TRBJ2-2,TRBD2,.,TRBV6-6,15
CASSTGVTEAFF,TGTGCCAGCTCGACAGGGGTGACTGAAGCTTTCTTT,TRBJ1-1,TRBD1,.,TRBV18,12
CASFQNEAGELFF,TGCGCCAGCTTCCAAAATGAGGCCGGGGAGCTGTTTTTT,TRBJ2-2,.,.,TRBV10-2,13
CASSFKVAYSDEQFF,TGTGCCAGCAGCTTCAAGGTTGCGTATAGCGATGAGCAGTTCTTC,TRBJ2-1,.,.,TRBV7-9,15
CASNTDTIREQYF,TGTGCCAGCAATACAGATACTATACGGGAGCAGTACTTC,TRBJ2-7,.,.,TRBV6-6,13
CASREGSKNIQYF,TGTGCCAGCCGGGAGGGGTCCAAAAACATTCAGTACTTC,TRBJ2-4,.,.,TRBV21-1,13
CASSFETLGLGGGYTF,TGTGCCAGCAGCTTCGAGACCCTGGGCCTGGGAGGTGGCTACACCTTC,TRBJ1-2,.,.,TRBV7-2,16
CATTTGAWRRGDTIYF,TGTGCCACCACGACAGGGGCTTGGAGACGAGGAGACACCATATATTTT,TRBJ1-3,TRBD1,.,TRBV7-8,16
CASSLVDPLSYGYTF,TGCGCCAGCAGCTTGGTCGATCCGCTGTCCTATGGCTACACCTTC,TRBJ1-2,.,.,TRBV5-1,15
CASSVEGPGAGGANYGYTF,TGTGCCAGCAGCGTAGAAGGGCCAGGGGCGGGGGGAGCTAACTATGGCTACACCTTC,TRBJ1-2,.,.,TRBV9,19
CASSYLRDRGSEAFF,TGTGCCAGCAGTTACCTCCGGGACAGGGGATCTGAAGCTTTCTTT,TRBJ1-1,TRBD1,.,TRBV6-2/TRBV6-3,15
CASRDSNNSPLHF,TGTGCCAGTAGAGACAGTAATAATTCACCCCTCCACTTT,TRBJ1-6,.,.,TRBV18,13